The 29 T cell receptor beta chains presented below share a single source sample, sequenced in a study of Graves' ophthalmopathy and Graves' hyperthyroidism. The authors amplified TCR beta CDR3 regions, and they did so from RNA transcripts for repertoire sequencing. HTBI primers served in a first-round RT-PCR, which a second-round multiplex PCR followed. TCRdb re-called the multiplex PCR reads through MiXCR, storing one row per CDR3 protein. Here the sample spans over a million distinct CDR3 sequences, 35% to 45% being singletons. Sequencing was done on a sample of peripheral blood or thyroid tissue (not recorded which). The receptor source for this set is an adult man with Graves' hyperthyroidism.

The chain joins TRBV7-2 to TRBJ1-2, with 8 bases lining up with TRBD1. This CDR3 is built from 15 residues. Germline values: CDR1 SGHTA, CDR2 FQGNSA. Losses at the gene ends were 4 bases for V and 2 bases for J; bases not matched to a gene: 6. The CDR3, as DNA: TGTGCCAGCAGCTCCCAGGGGGCCCTCAACTATGGCTACACCTTC. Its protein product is CASSSQGALNYGYTF.

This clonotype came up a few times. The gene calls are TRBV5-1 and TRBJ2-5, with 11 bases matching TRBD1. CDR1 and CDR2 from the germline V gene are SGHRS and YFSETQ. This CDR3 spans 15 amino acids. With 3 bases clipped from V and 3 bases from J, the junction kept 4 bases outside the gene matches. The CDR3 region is CASSSGDRGEETQYF. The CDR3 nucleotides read TGCGCCAGCAGCTCGGGGGACAGGGGGGAAGAGACCCAGTACTTC.

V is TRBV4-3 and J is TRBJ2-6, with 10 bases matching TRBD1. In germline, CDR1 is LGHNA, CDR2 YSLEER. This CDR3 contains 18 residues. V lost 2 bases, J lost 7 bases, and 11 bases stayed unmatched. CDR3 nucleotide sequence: TGCGCCAGCAGCCAACTGCCGGGACAGGGGAGAGGCGCCAACGTCCTGACTTTC. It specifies CASSQLPGQGRGANVLTF.

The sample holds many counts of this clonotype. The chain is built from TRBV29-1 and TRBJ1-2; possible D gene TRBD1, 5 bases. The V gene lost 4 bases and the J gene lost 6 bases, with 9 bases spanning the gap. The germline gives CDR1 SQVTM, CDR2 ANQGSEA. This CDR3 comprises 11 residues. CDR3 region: CSVVQDNGYTF. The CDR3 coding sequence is TGCAGCGTTGTACAGGATAATGGCTACACCTTC. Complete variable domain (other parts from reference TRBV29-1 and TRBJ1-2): SAVISQKPSRDICQRGTSLTIQCQVDSQVTMMFWYRQQPGQSLTLIATANQGSEATYESGFVIDKFPISRPNLTFSTLTVSNMSPEDSSIYLCSVVQDNGYTFGSGTRLTVV.

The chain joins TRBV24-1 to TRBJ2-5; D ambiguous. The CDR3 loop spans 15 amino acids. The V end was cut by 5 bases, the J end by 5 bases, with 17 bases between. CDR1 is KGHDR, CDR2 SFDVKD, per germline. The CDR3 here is CATSATGRSRETQYF. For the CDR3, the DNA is TGTGCCACCAGTGCTACTGGCAGATCCCGGGAGACCCAGTACTTC.

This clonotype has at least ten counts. The CDR3: CRARQYGYTF. CDR3 nucleotides: TGCAGAGCCCGACAGTATGGCTACACCTTC. The gene calls are TRBV20-1 and TRBJ1-2; the D gene is possibly TRBD1 (5 bases). From germline, CDR1 is DFQATT and CDR2 SNEGSKA (reference sequence). The CDR3 extends over 10 amino acids.

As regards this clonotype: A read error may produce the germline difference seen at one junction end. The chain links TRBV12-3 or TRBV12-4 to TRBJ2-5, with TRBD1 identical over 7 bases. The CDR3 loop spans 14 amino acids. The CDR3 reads CAGSQGQLQETQYF. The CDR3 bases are TGTGCCGGCAGTCAGGGACAGCTCCAAGAGACCCAGTACTTC.

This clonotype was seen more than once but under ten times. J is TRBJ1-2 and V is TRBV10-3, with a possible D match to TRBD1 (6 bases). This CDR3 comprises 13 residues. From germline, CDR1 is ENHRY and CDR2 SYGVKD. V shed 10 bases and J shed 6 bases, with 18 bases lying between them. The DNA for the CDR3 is TGTGCCAGCAGCCCAGAGGGGGGGAATGGCTACACCTTC. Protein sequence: CASSPEGGNGYTF.

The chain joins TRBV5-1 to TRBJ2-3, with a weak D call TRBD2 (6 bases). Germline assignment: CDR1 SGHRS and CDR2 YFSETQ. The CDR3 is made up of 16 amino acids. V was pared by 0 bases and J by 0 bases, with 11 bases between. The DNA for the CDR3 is TGCGCCAGCAGCTTGGCCGGGCGGGGAAGCACAGATACGCAGTATTTT. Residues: CASSLAGRGSTDTQYF.

CDR3 nucleotide sequence: TGTGCCAGCAGTTTTGGGTGGGGCTCTAACTATGGCTACACCTTC. This encodes CASSFGWGSNYGYTF. This sequence joins TRBV28 and TRBJ1-2; a possible D gene is TRBD1 (5 bases). CDR1 MDHEN and CDR2 SYDVKM come from the germline V gene. V dropped 3 bases and J dropped 0 bases, with 11 bases sitting between them. The CDR3 is 15 amino acids.

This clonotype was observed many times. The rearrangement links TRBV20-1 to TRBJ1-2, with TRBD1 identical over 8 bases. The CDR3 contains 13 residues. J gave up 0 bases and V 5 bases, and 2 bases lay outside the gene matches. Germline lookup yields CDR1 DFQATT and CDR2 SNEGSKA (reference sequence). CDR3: CSAVDRANYGYTF. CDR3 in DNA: TGCAGTGCTGTGGACAGGGCTAACTATGGCTACACCTTC.

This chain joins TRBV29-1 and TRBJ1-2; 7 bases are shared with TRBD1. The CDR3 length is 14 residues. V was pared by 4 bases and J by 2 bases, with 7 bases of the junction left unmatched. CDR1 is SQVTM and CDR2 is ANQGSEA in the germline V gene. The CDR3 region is CSVVGAGGNYGYTF. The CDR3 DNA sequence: TGCAGCGTTGTCGGGGCAGGGGGGAACTATGGCTACACCTTC.

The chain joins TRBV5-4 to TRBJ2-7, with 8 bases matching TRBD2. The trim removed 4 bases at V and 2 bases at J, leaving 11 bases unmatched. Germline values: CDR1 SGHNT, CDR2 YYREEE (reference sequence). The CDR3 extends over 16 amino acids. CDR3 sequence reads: CASSTEMAGGAYEQYF. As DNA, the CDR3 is TGTGCCAGCAGCACTGAGATGGCGGGGGGCGCCTACGAGCAGTACTTC.

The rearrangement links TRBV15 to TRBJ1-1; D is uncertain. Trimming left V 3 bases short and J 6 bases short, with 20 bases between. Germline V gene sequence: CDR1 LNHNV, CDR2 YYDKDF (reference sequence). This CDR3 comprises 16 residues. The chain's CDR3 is CATSSLVPMGSPEAFF. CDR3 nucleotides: TGTGCCACCAGCAGCTTAGTGCCGATGGGCAGCCCTGAAGCTTTCTTT.

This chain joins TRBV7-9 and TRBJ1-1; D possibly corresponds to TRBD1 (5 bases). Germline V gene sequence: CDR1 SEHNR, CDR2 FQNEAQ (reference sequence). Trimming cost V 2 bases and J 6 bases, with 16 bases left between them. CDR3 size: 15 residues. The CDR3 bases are TGTGCCAGCAGCTTATTCCCTGGGCTGGGGGCTGAAGCTTTCTTT. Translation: CASSLFPGLGAEAFF.

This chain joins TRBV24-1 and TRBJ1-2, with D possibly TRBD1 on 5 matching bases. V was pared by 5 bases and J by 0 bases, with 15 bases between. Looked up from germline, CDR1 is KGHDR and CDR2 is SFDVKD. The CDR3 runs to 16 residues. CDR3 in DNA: TGTGCCACCAGTGCGTCCCGGGACTACCCTAACTATGGCTACACCTTC. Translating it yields CATSASRDYPNYGYTF.

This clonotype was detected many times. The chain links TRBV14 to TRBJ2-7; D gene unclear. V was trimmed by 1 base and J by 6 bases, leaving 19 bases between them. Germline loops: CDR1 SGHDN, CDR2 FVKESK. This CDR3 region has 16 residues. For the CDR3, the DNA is TGTGCCAGCAGCCAAGTATTGTCGGGTTATACCTCCGAGCAGTACTTC. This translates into CASSQVLSGYTSEQYF.

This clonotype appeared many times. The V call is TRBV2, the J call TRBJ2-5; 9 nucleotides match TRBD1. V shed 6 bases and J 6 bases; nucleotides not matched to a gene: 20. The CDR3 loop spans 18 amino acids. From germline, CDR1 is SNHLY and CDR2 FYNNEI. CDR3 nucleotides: TGTGCCAGCAGAAAGGCTTCAGGGACAGGGATAACTAGTAAGACCCAGTACTTC. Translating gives CASRKASGTGITSKTQYF. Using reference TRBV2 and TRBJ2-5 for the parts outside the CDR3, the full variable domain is EPEVTQTPSHQVTQMGQEVILRCVPISNHLYFYWYRQILGQKVEFLVSFYNNEISEKSEIFDDQFSVERPDGSNFTLKIRSTKLEDSAMYFCASRKASGTGITSKTQYFGPGTRLLVL.

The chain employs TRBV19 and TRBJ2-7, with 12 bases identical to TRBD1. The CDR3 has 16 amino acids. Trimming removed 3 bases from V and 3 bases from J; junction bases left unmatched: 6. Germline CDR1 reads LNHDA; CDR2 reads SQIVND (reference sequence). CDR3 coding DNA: TGTGCCAGTAGTATGGGGACAGGGGGCGGGGGCTACGAGCAGTACTTC. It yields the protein CASSMGTGGGGYEQYF.

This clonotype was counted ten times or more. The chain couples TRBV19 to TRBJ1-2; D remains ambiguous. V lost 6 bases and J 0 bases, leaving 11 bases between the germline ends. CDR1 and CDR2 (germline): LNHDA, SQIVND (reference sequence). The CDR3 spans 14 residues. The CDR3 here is CASSTPGANYGYTF. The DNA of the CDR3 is TGTGCCAGTAGCACCCCCGGGGCTAACTATGGCTACACCTTC.

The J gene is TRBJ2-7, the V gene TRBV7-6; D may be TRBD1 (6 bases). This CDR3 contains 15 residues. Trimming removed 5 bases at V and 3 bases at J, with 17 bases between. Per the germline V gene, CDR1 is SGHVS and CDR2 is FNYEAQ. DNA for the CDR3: TGTGCCAGCAGCGCTGGACCTACAGGGTTCTACGAGCAGTACTTC. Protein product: CASSAGPTGFYEQYF.

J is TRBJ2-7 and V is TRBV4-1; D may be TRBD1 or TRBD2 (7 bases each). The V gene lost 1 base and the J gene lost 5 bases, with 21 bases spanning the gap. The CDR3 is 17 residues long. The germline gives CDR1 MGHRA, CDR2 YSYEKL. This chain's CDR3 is CASSQVGGGAGGNEQYF. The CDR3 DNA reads TGCGCCAGCAGCCAAGTCGGCGGGGGCGCAGGGGGAAACGAGCAGTACTTC.

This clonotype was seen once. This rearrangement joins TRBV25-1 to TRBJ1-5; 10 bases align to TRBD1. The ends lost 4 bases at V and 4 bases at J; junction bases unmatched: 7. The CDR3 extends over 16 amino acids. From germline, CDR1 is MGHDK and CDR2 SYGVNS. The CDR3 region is CASSGWDRGQNQPQHF. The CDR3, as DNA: TGTGCCAGCAGTGGGTGGGACAGGGGACAAAATCAGCCCCAGCATTTT.

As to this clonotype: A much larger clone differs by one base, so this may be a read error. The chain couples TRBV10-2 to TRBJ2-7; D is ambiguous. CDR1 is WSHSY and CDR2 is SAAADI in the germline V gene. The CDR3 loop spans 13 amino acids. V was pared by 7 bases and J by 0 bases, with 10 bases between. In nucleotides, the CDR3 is TGCGCCAGCAAAGACATGAGCTCCTACGAGCAGTACTTC. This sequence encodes CASKDMSSYEQYF.

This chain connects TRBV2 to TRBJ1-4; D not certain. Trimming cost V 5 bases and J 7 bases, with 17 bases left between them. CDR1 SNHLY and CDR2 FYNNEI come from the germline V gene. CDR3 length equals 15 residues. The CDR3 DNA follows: TGTGCCAGCAGTCTCCGTCGGGGTCAGAGTGAAAAACTGTTTTTT. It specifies CASSLRRGQSEKLFF.

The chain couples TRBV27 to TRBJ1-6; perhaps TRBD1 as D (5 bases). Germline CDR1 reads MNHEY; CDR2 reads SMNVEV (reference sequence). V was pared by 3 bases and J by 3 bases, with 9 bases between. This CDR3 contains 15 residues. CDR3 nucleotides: TGTGCCAGCAGTTTTAGACAGAACTATAATTCACCCCTCCACTTT. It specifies CASSFRQNYNSPLHF.

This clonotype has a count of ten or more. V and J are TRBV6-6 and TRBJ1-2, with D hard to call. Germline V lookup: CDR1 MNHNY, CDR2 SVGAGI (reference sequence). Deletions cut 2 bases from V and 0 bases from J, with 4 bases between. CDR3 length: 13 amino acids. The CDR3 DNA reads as TGTGCCAGCAGTTACGTCCCTAACTATGGCTACACCTTC. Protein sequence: CASSYVPNYGYTF.

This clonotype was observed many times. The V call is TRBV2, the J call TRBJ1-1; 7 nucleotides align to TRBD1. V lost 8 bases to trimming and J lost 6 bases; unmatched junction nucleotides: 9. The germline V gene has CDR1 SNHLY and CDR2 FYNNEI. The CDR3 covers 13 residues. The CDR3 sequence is CASCDRDTAEAFF. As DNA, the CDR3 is TGTGCCAGCTGCGACAGGGATACGGCTGAAGCTTTCTTT.

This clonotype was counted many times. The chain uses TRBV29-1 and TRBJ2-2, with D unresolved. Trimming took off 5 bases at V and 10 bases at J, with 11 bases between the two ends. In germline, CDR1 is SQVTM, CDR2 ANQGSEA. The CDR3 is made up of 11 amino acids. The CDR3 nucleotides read TGCAGCGTTCTCAATGGGGTGGAGCTGTTTTTT. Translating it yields CSVLNGVELFF.